The rows below give T cell receptor beta chains drawn from one sample of a study of blood T cell repertoires in COVID-19. Assay: immunoSEQ multiplex PCR; the TCRdb copy retains only in-frame clones and omits some. The sample yields 190,000 or so clones, around 83% seen once. The sequencing input was peripheral blood. These receptor sequences come from a man aged 50 to 59 with active or convalescent COVID-19. Each CDR3 is given with its conserved first and last residue. The order of the fields is D gene, clone size, V gene, J gene, CDR3 DNA, CDR3 protein. D genes are given only for firm matches. Expanded clones get a size class; other rows say once, few or many, or leave the size out.

d_call: TRBD2
clone_size: .
v_call: TRBV14
j_call: TRBJ2-1
cdr3_nt: TGTGCCAGCAGCCACCAGCGGGAGCGGAACGATGAGCAGTTCTTC
cdr3_aa: CASSHQRERNDEQFF

d_call: TRBD1
clone_size: .
v_call: TRBV6-2/TRBV6-3
j_call: TRBJ2-7
cdr3_nt: TGTGCCAGCAGTTACTCGTGGGACAGGGGGGAATACGACGAGCAGTACTTC
cdr3_aa: CASSYSWDRGEYDEQYF

d_call: .
clone_size: .
v_call: TRBV4-1
j_call: TRBJ2-3
cdr3_nt: TGCGCCAGCAGCCAACTCCCGGGAGGGGGCTTCACAGATACGCAGTATTTT
cdr3_aa: CASSQLPGGGFTDTQYF

d_call: .
clone_size: few
v_call: TRBV2
j_call: TRBJ1-1
cdr3_nt: TGTGCCAGCAGTCAAATTAACACTGAAGCTTTCTTT
cdr3_aa: CASSQINTEAFF

d_call: TRBD1
clone_size: once
v_call: TRBV12-3/TRBV12-4
j_call: TRBJ1-1
cdr3_nt: TGTGCCAGCAGTTCGTACCGGGACAGGAACGCTTTCTTT
cdr3_aa: CASSSYRDRNAFF

d_call: TRBD2
clone_size: once
v_call: TRBV19
j_call: TRBJ2-7
cdr3_nt: TGTGCCAGTAGGAGGACTAGCGGGGGTTCTTACGAGCAGTACTTC
cdr3_aa: CASRRTSGGSYEQYF

d_call: TRBD2
clone_size: .
v_call: TRBV7-2
j_call: TRBJ2-2
cdr3_nt: TGTGCCAGCAGCTTGGCGGGGGGGGCCGGGGAGCTGTTTTTT
cdr3_aa: CASSLAGGAGELFF

d_call: .
clone_size: .
v_call: TRBV11-2
j_call: TRBJ1-1
cdr3_nt: TGTGCCAGCAGCTTCACGATTCGGGGGGGGAAGGGAAACACTGAAGCTTTCTTT
cdr3_aa: CASSFTIRGGKGNTEAFF

d_call: .
clone_size: .
v_call: TRBV15
j_call: TRBJ1-2
cdr3_nt: TGTGCCACCAGCAGAGCTCAGGGGCAGGAACGCTATGGCTACACCTTC
cdr3_aa: CATSRAQGQERYGYTF

d_call: TRBD2
clone_size: .
v_call: TRBV6-5
j_call: TRBJ2-1
cdr3_nt: TGTGCCAGCAGCCGGACTAGCGGAGTCTACAATGAGCAGTTCTTC
cdr3_aa: CASSRTSGVYNEQFF

d_call: TRBD1
clone_size: .
v_call: TRBV12-5
j_call: TRBJ1-1
cdr3_nt: TGTGCTAGTGCTTTGAGGGCAGGGGGCGACACTGAAGCTTTCTTT
cdr3_aa: CASALRAGGDTEAFF